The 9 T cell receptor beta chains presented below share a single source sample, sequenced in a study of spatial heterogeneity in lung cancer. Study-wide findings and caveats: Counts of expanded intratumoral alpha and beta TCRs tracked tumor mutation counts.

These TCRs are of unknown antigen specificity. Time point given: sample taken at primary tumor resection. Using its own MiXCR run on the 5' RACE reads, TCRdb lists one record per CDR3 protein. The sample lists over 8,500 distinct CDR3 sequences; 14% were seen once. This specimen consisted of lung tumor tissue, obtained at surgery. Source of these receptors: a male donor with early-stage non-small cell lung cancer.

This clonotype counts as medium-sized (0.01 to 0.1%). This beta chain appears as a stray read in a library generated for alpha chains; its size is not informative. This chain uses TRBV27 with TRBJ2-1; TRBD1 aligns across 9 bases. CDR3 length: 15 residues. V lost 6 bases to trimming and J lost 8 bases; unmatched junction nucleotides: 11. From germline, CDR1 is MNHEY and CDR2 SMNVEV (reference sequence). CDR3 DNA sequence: TGTGCCAGCAGCAGAAAGGGGACAGGGCTCGATGAGCAGTTCTTC. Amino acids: CASSRKGTGLDEQFF.

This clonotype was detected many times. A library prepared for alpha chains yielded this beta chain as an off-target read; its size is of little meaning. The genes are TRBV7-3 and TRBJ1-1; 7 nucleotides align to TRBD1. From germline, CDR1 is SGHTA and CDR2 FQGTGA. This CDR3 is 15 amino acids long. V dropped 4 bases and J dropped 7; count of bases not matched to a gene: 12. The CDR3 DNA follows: TGTGCCAGCAGCTCGGGACAGTCGTTTTCGAGTGAAGCTTTCTTT. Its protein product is CASSSGQSFSSEAFF. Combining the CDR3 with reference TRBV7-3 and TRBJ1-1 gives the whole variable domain GAGVSQTPSNKVTEKGKYVELRCDPISGHTALYWYRQSLGQGPEFLIYFQGTGAADDSGLPNDRFFAVRPEGSVSTLKIQRTERGDSAVYLCASSSGQSFSSEAFFGQGTRLTVV.

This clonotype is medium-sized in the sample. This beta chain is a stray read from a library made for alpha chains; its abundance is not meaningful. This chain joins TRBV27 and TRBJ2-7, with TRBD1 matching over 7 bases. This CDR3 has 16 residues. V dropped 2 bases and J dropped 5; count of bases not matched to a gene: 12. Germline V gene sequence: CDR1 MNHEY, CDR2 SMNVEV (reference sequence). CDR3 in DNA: TGTGCCAGCAGTTTAGGGCCCCAACAGGGGATTGACGAGCAGTACTTC. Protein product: CASSLGPQQGIDEQYF.

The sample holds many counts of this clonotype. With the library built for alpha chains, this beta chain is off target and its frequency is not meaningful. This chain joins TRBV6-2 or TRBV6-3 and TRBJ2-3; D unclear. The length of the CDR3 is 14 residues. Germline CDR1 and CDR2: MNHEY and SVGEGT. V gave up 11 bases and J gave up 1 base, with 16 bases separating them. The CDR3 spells CASQAARRTDTQYF. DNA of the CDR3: TGTGCCTCCCAAGCTGCGCGGCGCACAGATACGCAGTATTTT.

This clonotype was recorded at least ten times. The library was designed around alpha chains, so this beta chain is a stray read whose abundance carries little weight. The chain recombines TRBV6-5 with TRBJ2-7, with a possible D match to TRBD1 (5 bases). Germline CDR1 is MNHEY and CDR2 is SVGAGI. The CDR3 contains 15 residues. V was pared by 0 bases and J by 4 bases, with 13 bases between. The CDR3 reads CASSYSRRGWYEQYF. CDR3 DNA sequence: TGTGCCAGCAGTTACTCGCGAAGGGGCTGGTACGAGCAGTACTTC.

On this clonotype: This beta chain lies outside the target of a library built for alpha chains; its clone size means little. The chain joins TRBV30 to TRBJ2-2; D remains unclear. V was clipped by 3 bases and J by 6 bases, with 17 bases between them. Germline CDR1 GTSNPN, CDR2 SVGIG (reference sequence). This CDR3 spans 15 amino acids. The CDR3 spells CAWSRSGSTPGELFF. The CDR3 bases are TGTGCCTGGAGCCGTTCCGGGTCAACCCCCGGGGAGCTGTTTTTT.

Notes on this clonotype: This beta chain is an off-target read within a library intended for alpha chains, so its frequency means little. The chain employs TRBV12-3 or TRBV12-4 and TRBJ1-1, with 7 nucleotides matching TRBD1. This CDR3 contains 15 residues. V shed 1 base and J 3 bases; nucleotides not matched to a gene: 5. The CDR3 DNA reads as TGTGCCAGCAGTTTAGGGATCGACAGGGACACTGAAGCTTTCTTT. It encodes CASSLGIDRDTEAFF.

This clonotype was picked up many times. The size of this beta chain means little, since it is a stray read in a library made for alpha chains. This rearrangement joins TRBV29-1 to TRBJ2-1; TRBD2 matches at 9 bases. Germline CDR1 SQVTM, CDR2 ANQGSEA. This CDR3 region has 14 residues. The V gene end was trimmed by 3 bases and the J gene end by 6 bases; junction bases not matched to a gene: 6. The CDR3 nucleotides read TGCAGCGTTGATTGGCCTAGCGGGGCCAATGAGCAGTTCTTC. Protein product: CSVDWPSGANEQFF.

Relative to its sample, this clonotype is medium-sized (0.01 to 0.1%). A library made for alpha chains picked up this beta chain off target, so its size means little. The CDR3 nucleotides read TGCAGCGTTGGGACAGAGGGGAAAGCTTTCTTT. This gives the protein CSVGTEGKAFF. This chain links TRBV29-1 with TRBJ1-1, with D possibly being TRBD1 (6 bases). The CDR3 has 11 amino acids. Germline CDR1 SQVTM, CDR2 ANQGSEA. The V and J ends lost 4 bases and 9 bases respectively, with 12 bases between them. The variable domain in full, with the rest retrieved from reference TRBV29-1 and TRBJ1-1, is SAVISQKPSRDICQRGTSLTIQCQVDSQVTMMFWYRQQPGQSLTLIATANQGSEATYESGFVIDKFPISRPNLTFSTLTVSNMSPEDSSIYLCSVGTEGKAFFGQGTRLTVV.